These T cell receptor beta chains were read from a single sample in a study of CD8 T cells in Susac syndrome. MiXCR was run by TCRdb on the immunoSEQ multiplex PCR reads, yielding one entry per CDR3 protein. The repertoire has tens of thousands of distinct CDR3 sequences, more than 85% of them found once; the top ten carry about 0.55%. Sequencing input: CD8+ T cells from PBMCs. These TCRs come from a human donor in good health. The CDR3 runs from the conserved cysteine through the conserved F or W. The D gene is left open where the match is weak. The size field is filled for only some rows; it gives once, few, many or a size class.

-	TRBV28	TRBJ2-7	TRBD2	16	TGTGCCAGCAGACCTCCGGGACTAGCGGGAGGGTACGAGCAGTACTTC	CASRPPGLAGGYEQYF
few	TRBV29-1	TRBJ2-7	-	13	TGCAGCGTCGCCGGGACACGCTCCTACGAGCAGTACTTC	CSVAGTRSYEQYF
few	TRBV4-2	TRBJ1-2	-	12	TGTGCCAGCAGCCTTAGAAACTATGGCTACACCTTC	CASSLRNYGYTF
-	TRBV15	TRBJ1-5	-	15	TGTGCCACCAGCAGTAAAGGGGGTAGCAATCAGCCCCAGCATTTT	CATSSKGGSNQPQHF
-	TRBV28	TRBJ1-2	-	14	TGTGCCAGCACCTTGGCAGGCTCTAACTATGGCTACACCTTC	CASTLAGSNYGYTF
-	TRBV24-1	TRBJ2-2	-	14	TGTGCCACCAGTGGCACAGGGGAGGTCGGGGAGCTGTTTTTT	CATSGTGEVGELFF
-	TRBV5-4	TRBJ2-7	TRBD2	13	TGTGCCAGCACCGTGGGCGGGGGCTACGAGCAGTACTTC	CASTVGGGYEQYF
-	TRBV11-2	TRBJ2-3	-	14	TGTGCCAGCAGCTTAGGTACAGGGACAGATACGCAGTATTTT	CASSLGTGTDTQYF
-	TRBV13	TRBJ2-7	-	11	TGTGCCAGCAGCTCAGACATCGAGCAGTACTTC	CASSSDIEQYF
-	TRBV20-1	TRBJ2-3	TRBD2	16	TGCAGTGCCGATACCTCGACTAGCGGGGTCACAGATACGCAGTATTTT	CSADTSTSGVTDTQYF
once	TRBV7-9	TRBJ2-5	-	14	TGTGCCAGCAGCTTAAGGGGCAGCCAAGAGACCCAGTACTTC	CASSLRGSQETQYF
-	TRBV27	TRBJ2-5	-	14	TGTGCCAGCAGTTTCGGCTGGGATCAAGAGACCCAGTACTTC	CASSFGWDQETQYF
-	TRBV27	TRBJ2-1	-	11	TGTGCCAGCAGGAAGAACGGCGAGCAGTTCTTC	CASRKNGEQFF
-	TRBV29-1	TRBJ2-2	-	12	TGCAGCGTTGCCCCGATCACCGGGGAGCTGTTTTTT	CSVAPITGELFF
-	TRBV28	TRBJ2-3	-	17	TGTGCCAGCAGTCTCGAGGCGGGACCCATGAGGGTAGATACGCAGTATTTT	CASSLEAGPMRVDTQYF
-	TRBV2	TRBJ1-1	-	13	TGTGCCAGCAGTGCGGGTCGAAACCTTGAAGCTTTCTTT	CASSAGRNLEAFF
-	TRBV2	TRBJ1-2	TRBD1	16	TGTGCCAGCAGTGATTCCGGGACAGGGGTGCTTCGGGGCTACACCTTC	CASSDSGTGVLRGYTF
-	TRBV4-1	TRBJ1-3	-	14	TGCGCCAGCAGCCCTGGACCATCTGGAAACACCATATATTTT	CASSPGPSGNTIYF
-	TRBV6-1	TRBJ2-7	-	14	TGTGCCAGCAGTGCCGACAGTATGATCGACGAGCAGTACTTC	CASSADSMIDEQYF
-	TRBV19	TRBJ2-2	TRBD2	15	TGTGCCAGTAGTATAGCGGGAGGGGGCACCGGGGAGCTGTTTTTT	CASSIAGGGTGELFF
-	TRBV19	TRBJ2-7	-	16	TGTGCCAGTAGTGGCGCTGGACACCAGAGTTCCTACGAGCAGTACTTC	CASSGAGHQSSYEQYF
-	TRBV9	TRBJ2-3	TRBD1	16	TGTGCCAGCAGCCTCCAACAGGGGCCCATCACAGATACGCAGTATTTT	CASSLQQGPITDTQYF
-	TRBV12-3/TRBV12-4	TRBJ1-3	-	17	TGTGCCAGCAGTTCCCCCGGGGAGTCAAGCTCTGGAAACACCATATATTTT	CASSSPGESSSGNTIYF
-	TRBV15	TRBJ2-7	-	15	TGTGCCACCAGCAGAGAGCAGGGAACGTCCTACGAGCAGTACTTC	CATSREQGTSYEQYF
few	TRBV5-1	TRBJ2-7	-	12	TGCGCCAGCAGCAACATACCCTACGAGCAGTACTTC	CASSNIPYEQYF
-	TRBV4-1	TRBJ2-5	TRBD1	15	TGCGCCAGCAGCCCCGGGACAGGGTCCCAAGAGACCCAGTACTTC	CASSPGTGSQETQYF
-	TRBV29-1	TRBJ2-7	-	12	TGCAGCGTTTGGTCTCGGGAAAACGAGCAGTACTTC	CSVWSRENEQYF
-	TRBV2	TRBJ1-2	TRBD1	13	TGTGCCAGCAGTGAGGGGGACAGCTATGGCTACACCTTC	CASSEGDSYGYTF
-	TRBV12-3/TRBV12-4	TRBJ2-7	-	14	TGTGCCAGCAGTTTACCCTCGGAGGGATACGAGCAGTACTTC	CASSLPSEGYEQYF
-	TRBV5-1	TRBJ2-7	-	11	TGCGCCAGCAGCCACGGCTACGAGCAGTACTTC	CASSHGYEQYF
-	TRBV14	TRBJ2-1	TRBD2	15	TGTGCCAGCAGCCAAGGGGGACTAGCGGGAGGAAGGGGGTTCTTC	CASSQGGLAGGRGFF
-	TRBV5-4	TRBJ1-1	-	13	TGTGCCAGCAGCACCGAGGGGGTTACTGAAGCTTTCTTT	CASSTEGVTEAFF